The rows below give T cell receptor beta chains drawn from one sample of a study of T cells after yellow fever vaccination. MiXCR, run by TCRdb on the 5' RACE reads, gives a single entry per CDR3 protein. The profile shows fewer than 500,000 distinct CDR3 sequences, over 15% of them singletons. Sequenced here: PBMCs, sampled before the yellow fever booster vaccination. These receptors were collected from a man between 18 and 35 years old who received the YFV17D yellow fever vaccine. Each CDR3 is given with its conserved first and last residue. Each record gives: clone size, D gene, J gene, V gene, CDR3 DNA, CDR3 protein. A D gene is named only where the DNA matches it firmly. Not every row has a clone size; where given, it reads once, few, many or a size class.

clone size: few; D gene: NA; J gene: TRBJ2-2; V gene: TRBV4-3; CDR3 DNA: TGCGCCAGCAGCCCGATTCAGGGACCACCCCCCGGGGAGCTGTTTTTT; CDR3 protein: CASSPIQGPPPGELFF
clone size: once; D gene: NA; J gene: TRBJ2-3; V gene: TRBV7-9; CDR3 DNA: TGTGCCAGCAGCTTAGAACCCACAGATACGCAGTATTTT; CDR3 protein: CASSLEPTDTQYF
clone size: NA; D gene: TRBD1; J gene: TRBJ1-2; V gene: TRBV12-3/TRBV12-4; CDR3 DNA: TGTGCCAGCAGATCGGATTGGGGACAGGGGGGCAGCTATGGCTACACCTTC; CDR3 protein: CASRSDWGQGGSYGYTF
clone size: NA; D gene: NA; J gene: TRBJ2-5; V gene: TRBV5-1; CDR3 DNA: TGCGCCAGCAGCTTGGCCGTGGGGGAAGAGACCCAGTACTTC; CDR3 protein: CASSLAVGEETQYF
clone size: NA; D gene: NA; J gene: TRBJ1-1; V gene: TRBV6-4; CDR3 DNA: TGTGCCAGCAGTCCCGACGGGGTCATGAACACTGAAGCTTTCTTT; CDR3 protein: CASSPDGVMNTEAFF
clone size: many; D gene: TRBD1; J gene: TRBJ2-7; V gene: TRBV7-2; CDR3 DNA: TGTGCCAGCAGCTTAGTTGGGGACAGGGCAGACGAGCAGTACTTC; CDR3 protein: CASSLVGDRADEQYF
clone size: few; D gene: TRBD1; J gene: TRBJ2-7; V gene: TRBV6-5; CDR3 DNA: TGTGCCAGCAGTTACTTCGGACAGGGGGATCCCTACTTC; CDR3 protein: CASSYFGQGDPYF
clone size: NA; D gene: NA; J gene: TRBJ2-2; V gene: TRBV20-1; CDR3 DNA: TGCAGTGCTAGAGCGGGTGGGGACCCCACCGGGGAGCTGTTTTTT; CDR3 protein: CSARAGGDPTGELFF
clone size: NA; D gene: NA; J gene: TRBJ1-1; V gene: TRBV28; CDR3 DNA: TGTGCCAGCAGTTTATATCAGGTACGGGCTTTCTTT; CDR3 protein: CASSLYQVRAFF
clone size: few; D gene: TRBD1; J gene: TRBJ2-2; V gene: TRBV7-2; CDR3 DNA: TGTGCCAGCAGCGCGACAGGGGGCGGGGAGCTGTTTTTT; CDR3 protein: CASSATGGGELFF
clone size: NA; D gene: TRBD1; J gene: TRBJ1-1; V gene: TRBV20-1; CDR3 DNA: TGCAGTGCTAGTATGGGACAGGGGGCAGGTGAAGCTTTCTTT; CDR3 protein: CSASMGQGAGEAFF
clone size: NA; D gene: NA; J gene: TRBJ2-1; V gene: TRBV11-3; CDR3 DNA: TGTGCCAGCAGCTTCATGTCTGGGGTCTCCTACAATGAGCAGTTCTTC; CDR3 protein: CASSFMSGVSYNEQFF
clone size: many; D gene: TRBD1; J gene: TRBJ1-2; V gene: TRBV27; CDR3 DNA: TGTGCCAGCAGTTGGGACAGGGGTTACGGCTACACCTTC; CDR3 protein: CASSWDRGYGYTF
clone size: NA; D gene: TRBD2; J gene: TRBJ2-1; V gene: TRBV2; CDR3 DNA: TGTGCCAGCAGTGAAGGGGCTAGCGGAAGACACAATGAGCAGTTCTTC; CDR3 protein: CASSEGASGRHNEQFF
clone size: once; D gene: NA; J gene: TRBJ1-3; V gene: TRBV4-1; CDR3 DNA: TGCGCCAGCAGCCAAGATTGGGTTTCTGGAAACACCATATATTTT; CDR3 protein: CASSQDWVSGNTIYF
clone size: few; D gene: TRBD1; J gene: TRBJ2-5; V gene: TRBV12-3/TRBV12-4; CDR3 DNA: TGTGCCAGCACCGGACAGGGGATCCAAGAGACCCAGTACTTC; CDR3 protein: CASTGQGIQETQYF
clone size: NA; D gene: TRBD1; J gene: TRBJ1-6; V gene: TRBV10-3; CDR3 DNA: TGTGCCATCAGTGCCCGAGGGACAGGGGAGCGGTCACCCCTCCACTTT; CDR3 protein: CAISARGTGERSPLHF
clone size: few; D gene: TRBD1; J gene: TRBJ2-6; V gene: TRBV20-1; CDR3 DNA: TGCAGTGCTAGAGATCCCCGGACAGGGGCAGGGGCCAACGTCCTGACTTTC; CDR3 protein: CSARDPRTGAGANVLTF
clone size: NA; D gene: TRBD2; J gene: TRBJ2-5; V gene: TRBV4-1; CDR3 DNA: TGCGCCAGCAGCCAGTATTACAGGCTAGCGGACCCCCGAGGAGAGACCCAGTACTTC; CDR3 protein: CASSQYYRLADPRGETQYF
clone size: NA; D gene: TRBD1; J gene: TRBJ2-1; V gene: TRBV6-2/TRBV6-3; CDR3 DNA: TGTGCCAGCAGTTCGACCCCCGGGACAGGGTATTCGTTC; CDR3 protein: CASSSTPGTGYSF
clone size: NA; D gene: NA; J gene: TRBJ2-5; V gene: TRBV10-3; CDR3 DNA: TGTGCCATCAGTGTGAGGGGCCAAGAGACCCAGTACTTC; CDR3 protein: CAISVRGQETQYF
clone size: NA; D gene: TRBD1; J gene: TRBJ1-1; V gene: TRBV4-3; CDR3 DNA: TGCGCCAGCAGCCAAGAAGGGGGCTGGTTGAACACTGAAGCTTTCTTT; CDR3 protein: CASSQEGGWLNTEAFF
clone size: many; D gene: TRBD1; J gene: TRBJ2-2; V gene: TRBV29-1; CDR3 DNA: TGCAGCGTTGGGACGGACAGGTTAAACACCGGGGAGCTGTTTTTT; CDR3 protein: CSVGTDRLNTGELFF
clone size: NA; D gene: TRBD1; J gene: TRBJ2-5; V gene: TRBV12-3/TRBV12-4; CDR3 DNA: TGTGCCAGCAGGCTTGACAGGGATGAGACCCAGTACTTC; CDR3 protein: CASRLDRDETQYF
clone size: NA; D gene: TRBD1; J gene: TRBJ2-7; V gene: TRBV10-3; CDR3 DNA: TGTGCCATCAGTGAGCCACCGTTACACAGGGGGGACGAGCAGTACTTC; CDR3 protein: CAISEPPLHRGDEQYF
clone size: NA; D gene: TRBD2; J gene: TRBJ2-3; V gene: TRBV4-1; CDR3 DNA: TGCGCCAGCAGCCAACGGTTAACTAGCGGGGGGGCATTCACAGATACGCAGTATTTT; CDR3 protein: CASSQRLTSGGAFTDTQYF
clone size: NA; D gene: TRBD2; J gene: TRBJ2-1; V gene: TRBV7-3; CDR3 DNA: TGTGCCAGCAGTGTAGCGGGGGGCCCATTCAATGAGCAGTTCTTC; CDR3 protein: CASSVAGGPFNEQFF
clone size: NA; D gene: NA; J gene: TRBJ1-1; V gene: TRBV12-3/TRBV12-4; CDR3 DNA: TGTGCCAGCACCCTGTCAGGGATCACTGAAGCTTTCTTT; CDR3 protein: CASTLSGITEAFF
clone size: few; D gene: TRBD2; J gene: TRBJ2-5; V gene: TRBV6-5; CDR3 DNA: TGTGCCAGCAACGGACTAGCTCAAGAGACCCAGTACTTC; CDR3 protein: CASNGLAQETQYF
clone size: NA; D gene: NA; J gene: TRBJ1-2; V gene: TRBV5-1; CDR3 DNA: TGCGCCAGCAGCGACTTGACAGGTGGCTATGGCTACACCTTC; CDR3 protein: CASSDLTGGYGYTF
clone size: few; D gene: NA; J gene: TRBJ1-5; V gene: TRBV6-2/TRBV6-3; CDR3 DNA: TGTGCCAGCAGTTACTCGTTCAGGGGAGGGCCCAATCAGCCCCAGCATTTT; CDR3 protein: CASSYSFRGGPNQPQHF
clone size: few; D gene: NA; J gene: TRBJ2-6; V gene: TRBV12-3/TRBV12-4; CDR3 DNA: TGTGCCAGCACCCCGGGGGAGTCTGGGGCCAACGTCCTGACTTTC; CDR3 protein: CASTPGESGANVLTF
clone size: NA; D gene: NA; J gene: TRBJ1-2; V gene: TRBV28; CDR3 DNA: TGTGCGCTACACGGGGTTCACTATGGCTACACCTTC; CDR3 protein: CALHGVHYGYTF
clone size: few; D gene: NA; J gene: TRBJ2-5; V gene: TRBV11-1; CDR3 DNA: TGTGCCAGCAGCCCTCGGGTGACCCGAGAGACCCAGTACTTC; CDR3 protein: CASSPRVTRETQYF
clone size: NA; D gene: TRBD1; J gene: TRBJ2-1; V gene: TRBV29-1; CDR3 DNA: TGCAGCGTTGCGGGACAGGTTATGGGCAATGAGCAGTTCTTC; CDR3 protein: CSVAGQVMGNEQFF
clone size: NA; D gene: NA; J gene: TRBJ2-5; V gene: TRBV7-9; CDR3 DNA: TGTGCCAGCAGCGGAGCGGGCCTCCAAGAGACCCAGTACTTC; CDR3 protein: CASSGAGLQETQYF
clone size: NA; D gene: TRBD1; J gene: TRBJ1-2; V gene: TRBV28; CDR3 DNA: TGTGCCAGCACCCCGGACAGGGTTGGCTACACCTTC; CDR3 protein: CASTPDRVGYTF
clone size: NA; D gene: NA; J gene: TRBJ2-1; V gene: TRBV7-9; CDR3 DNA: TGTGCCAGCTTGGAGGGGGGGCCTCTCAATGAGCAGTTCTTC; CDR3 protein: CASLEGGPLNEQFF
clone size: NA; D gene: TRBD1; J gene: TRBJ2-5; V gene: TRBV11-2; CDR3 DNA: TGTGCCAGCAGCTTTGAGTGGGACAGAACTGAAGAGGACCAAGAGACCCAGTACTTC; CDR3 protein: CASSFEWDRTEEDQETQYF
clone size: NA; D gene: NA; J gene: TRBJ2-4; V gene: TRBV19; CDR3 DNA: TGTGCCAGTAGTATCACAGCGGGCGCCGGGGGCATTCAGTACTTC; CDR3 protein: CASSITAGAGGIQYF
clone size: NA; D gene: TRBD1; J gene: TRBJ1-1; V gene: TRBV4-3; CDR3 DNA: TGCGCCAGCAGCCAAGTTTGGACAGGGGTTGAATGGGCTTTCTTT; CDR3 protein: CASSQVWTGVEWAFF
clone size: NA; D gene: NA; J gene: TRBJ1-1; V gene: TRBV12-3/TRBV12-4; CDR3 DNA: TGTGCCAGCAGTTACAGGTTTCGGTCGGCTTTCTTT; CDR3 protein: CASSYRFRSAFF
clone size: many; D gene: NA; J gene: TRBJ1-2; V gene: TRBV28; CDR3 DNA: TGTGCCAGCAGTTTGATCCCCGGTCCGAGTGGCGGCTACACCTTC; CDR3 protein: CASSLIPGPSGGYTF
clone size: NA; D gene: TRBD1; J gene: TRBJ2-5; V gene: TRBV4-1; CDR3 DNA: TGCGCCAGCAGCCACAGACAGGGGGTGGAGACCCAGTACTTC; CDR3 protein: CASSHRQGVETQYF
clone size: few; D gene: NA; J gene: TRBJ2-3; V gene: TRBV9; CDR3 DNA: TGTGCCAGCAGCGCCCGGAACGGGGGCTTAACAGATACGCAGTATTTT; CDR3 protein: CASSARNGGLTDTQYF